This TCR beta chain is drawn from a study of shared clonotypes between healthy human individuals. In the original workflow: From ImmunoSEQ came sequences covering only the junction and carrying no quality scores, so filtering differed. Using immunoSEQ multiplex PCR, the repertoire was profiled, and TCRdb retains in-frame clones only, with some absent. V and J calls and clone size are as listed in that table; D and trimming were resolved from the DNA. Here the sample spans roughly 500,000 clones, less than 80% being singletons. Trimming cost V 4 bases and J 0 bases; bases outside gene matches: 10. The germline gives CDR1 GTSNPN, CDR2 SVGIG (reference sequence). The length of the CDR3 is 17 residues. The healthy adult donors were HIV-negative and reported no recent acute infections or vaccinations. Nashville, Tennessee was home to all donors, each a Caucasian adult.

The TCR was taken from a woman in her thirties or forties in good health. Some clones in this sample may be carry-over from other donors' samples. The sample consisted of PBMCs. This sequence joins TRBV30 and TRBJ2-3, with 10 bases identical to TRBD2. This CDR3 is CAWNLGLAKSSTDTQYF. In DNA form, the CDR3 reads TGTGCCTGGAACCTGGGACTAGCGAAATCTAGCACAGATACGCAGTATTTT.